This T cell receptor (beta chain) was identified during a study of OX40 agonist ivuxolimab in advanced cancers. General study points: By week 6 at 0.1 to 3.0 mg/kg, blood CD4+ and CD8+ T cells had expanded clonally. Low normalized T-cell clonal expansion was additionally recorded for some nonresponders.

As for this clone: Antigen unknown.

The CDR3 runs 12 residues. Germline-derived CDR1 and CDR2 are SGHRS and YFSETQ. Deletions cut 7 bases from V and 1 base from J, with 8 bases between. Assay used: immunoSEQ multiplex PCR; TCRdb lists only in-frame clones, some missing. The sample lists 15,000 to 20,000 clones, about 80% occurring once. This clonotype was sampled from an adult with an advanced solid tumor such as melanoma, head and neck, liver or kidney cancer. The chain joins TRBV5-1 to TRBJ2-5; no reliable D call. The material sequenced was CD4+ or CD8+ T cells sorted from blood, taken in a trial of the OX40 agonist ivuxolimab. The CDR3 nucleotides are TGCGCCAGCTTTCGGACCCAAGAGACCCAGTACTTC. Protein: CASFRTQETQYF.